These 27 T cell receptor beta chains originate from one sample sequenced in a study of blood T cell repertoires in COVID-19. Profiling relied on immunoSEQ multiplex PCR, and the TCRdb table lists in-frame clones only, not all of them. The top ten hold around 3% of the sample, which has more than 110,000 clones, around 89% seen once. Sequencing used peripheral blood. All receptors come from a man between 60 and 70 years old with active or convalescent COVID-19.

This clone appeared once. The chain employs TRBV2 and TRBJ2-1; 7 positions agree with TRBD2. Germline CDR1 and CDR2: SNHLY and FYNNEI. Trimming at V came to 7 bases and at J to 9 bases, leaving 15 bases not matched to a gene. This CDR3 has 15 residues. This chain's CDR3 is CASMGDRWGGGEQFF. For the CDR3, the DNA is TGTGCCAGCATGGGGGACCGCTGGGGGGGTGGTGAGCAGTTCTTC.

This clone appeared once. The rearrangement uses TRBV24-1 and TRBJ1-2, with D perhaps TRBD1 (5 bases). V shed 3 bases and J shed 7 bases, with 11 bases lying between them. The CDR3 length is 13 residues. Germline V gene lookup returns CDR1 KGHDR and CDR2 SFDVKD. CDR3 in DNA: TGTGCCACCAGTGATCAGGGACTTGTTGGCTACACCTTC. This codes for CATSDQGLVGYTF.

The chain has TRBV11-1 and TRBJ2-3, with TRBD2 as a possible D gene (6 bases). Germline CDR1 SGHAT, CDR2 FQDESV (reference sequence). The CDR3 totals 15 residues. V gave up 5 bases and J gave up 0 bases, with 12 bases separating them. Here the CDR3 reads CASSIWGVSTDTQYF. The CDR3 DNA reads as TGTGCCAGCAGCATTTGGGGGGTAAGCACAGATACGCAGTATTTT.

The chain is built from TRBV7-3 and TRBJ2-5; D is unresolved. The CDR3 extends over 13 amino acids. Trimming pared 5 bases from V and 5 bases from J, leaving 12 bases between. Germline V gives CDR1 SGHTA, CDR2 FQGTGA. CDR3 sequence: CASSRSRVETQYF. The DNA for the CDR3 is TGTGCCAGCAGCCGTTCTAGAGTCGAGACCCAGTACTTC.

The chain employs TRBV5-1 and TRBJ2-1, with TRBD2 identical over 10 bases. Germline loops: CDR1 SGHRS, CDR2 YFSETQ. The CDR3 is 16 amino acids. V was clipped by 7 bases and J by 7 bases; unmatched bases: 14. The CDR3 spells CASYSYSSGSSNEQFF. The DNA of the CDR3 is TGCGCCAGCTACAGCTACTCTAGCGGGAGTAGTAATGAGCAGTTCTTC.

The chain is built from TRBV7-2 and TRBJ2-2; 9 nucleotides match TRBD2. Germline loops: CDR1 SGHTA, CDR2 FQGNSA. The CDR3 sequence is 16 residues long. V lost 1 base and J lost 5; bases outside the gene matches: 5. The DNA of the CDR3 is TGTGCCAGCAGCTTAGATTCTAGCGGGATTACCGGGGAGCTGTTTTTT. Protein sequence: CASSLDSSGITGELFF. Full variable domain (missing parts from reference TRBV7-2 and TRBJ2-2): GAGVSQSPSNKVTEKGKDVELRCDPISGHTALYWYRQSLGQGLEFLIYFQGNSAPDKSGLPSDRFSAERTGGSVSTLTIQRTQQEDSAVYLCASSLDSSGITGELFFGEGSRLTVL.

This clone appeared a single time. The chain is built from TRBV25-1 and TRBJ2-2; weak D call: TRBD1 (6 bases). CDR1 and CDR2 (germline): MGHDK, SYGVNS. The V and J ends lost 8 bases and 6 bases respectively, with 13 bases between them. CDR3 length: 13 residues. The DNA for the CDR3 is TGTGCCAGCGGCCGCTCAGGGGCCGGGGAGCTGTTTTTT. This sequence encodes CASGRSGAGELFF.

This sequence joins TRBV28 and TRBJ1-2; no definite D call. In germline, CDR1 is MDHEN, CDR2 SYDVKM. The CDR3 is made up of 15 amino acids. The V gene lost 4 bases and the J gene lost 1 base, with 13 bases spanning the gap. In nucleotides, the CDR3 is TGTGCCAGCAGTTCTTTCGGTCCTGGTAACTATGGCTACACCTTC. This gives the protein CASSSFGPGNYGYTF.

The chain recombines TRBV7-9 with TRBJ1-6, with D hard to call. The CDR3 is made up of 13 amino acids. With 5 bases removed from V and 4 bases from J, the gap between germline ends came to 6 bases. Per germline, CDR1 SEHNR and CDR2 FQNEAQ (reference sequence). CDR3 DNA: TGTGCCAGCAGCCCCCGTTATAATTCACCCCTCCACTTT. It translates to CASSPRYNSPLHF.

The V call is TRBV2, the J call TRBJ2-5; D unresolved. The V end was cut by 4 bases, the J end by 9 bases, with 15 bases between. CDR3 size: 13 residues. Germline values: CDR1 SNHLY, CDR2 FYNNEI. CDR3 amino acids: CASSAVRAAAQYF. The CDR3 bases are TGTGCCAGCAGTGCTGTTCGTGCGGCGGCCCAGTACTTC.

CDR3 amino acids: CASSYSQRDTDTQYF. DNA of the CDR3: TGTGCCAGCAGTTACTCGCAGCGGGACACAGATACGCAGTATTTT. J is TRBJ2-3 and V is TRBV6-5; 7 bases fit TRBD2. The CDR3 covers 15 residues. V lost 0 bases and J lost 2; bases outside the gene matches: 2. Germline V lookup: CDR1 MNHEY, CDR2 SVGAGI.

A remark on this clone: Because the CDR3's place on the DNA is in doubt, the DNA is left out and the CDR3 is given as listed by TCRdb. Here the CDR3 reads CASSSGQGQETQYF. The chain combines TRBV27 with TRBJ2-5; TRBD1, as called in the table, went unchecked against the DNA. The CDR3 is made up of 14 amino acids, end residues included. CDR1 and CDR2 from the germline V gene are MNHEY and SMNVEV (reference sequence).

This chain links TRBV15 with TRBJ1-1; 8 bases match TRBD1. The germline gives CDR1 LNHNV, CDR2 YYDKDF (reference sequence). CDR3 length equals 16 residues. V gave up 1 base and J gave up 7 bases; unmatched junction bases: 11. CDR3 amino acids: CATSRGGRGRGFEAFF. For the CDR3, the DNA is TGTGCCACCAGCAGAGGTGGCAGGGGGCGTGGATTTGAAGCTTTCTTT. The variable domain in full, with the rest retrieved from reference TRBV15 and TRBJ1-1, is DAMVIQNPRYQVTQFGKPVTLSCSQTLNHNVMYWYQQKSSQAPKLLFHYYDKDFNNEADTPDNFQSRRPNTSFCFLDIRSPGLGDTAMYLCATSRGGRGRGFEAFFGQGTRLTVV.

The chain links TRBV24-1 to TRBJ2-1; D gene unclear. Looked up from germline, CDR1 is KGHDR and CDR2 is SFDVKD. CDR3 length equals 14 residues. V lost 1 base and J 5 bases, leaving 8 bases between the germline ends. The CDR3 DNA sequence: TGTGCCACCAGTGATTTAAACAGAGACAATGAGCAGTTCTTC. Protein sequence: CATSDLNRDNEQFF.

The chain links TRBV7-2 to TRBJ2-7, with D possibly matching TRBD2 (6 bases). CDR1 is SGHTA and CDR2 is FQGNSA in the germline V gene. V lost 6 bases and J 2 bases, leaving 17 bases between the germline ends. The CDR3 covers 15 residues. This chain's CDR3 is CASSAGGTAAYEQYF. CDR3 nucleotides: TGTGCCAGCAGTGCGGGTGGGACTGCGGCCTACGAGCAGTACTTC.

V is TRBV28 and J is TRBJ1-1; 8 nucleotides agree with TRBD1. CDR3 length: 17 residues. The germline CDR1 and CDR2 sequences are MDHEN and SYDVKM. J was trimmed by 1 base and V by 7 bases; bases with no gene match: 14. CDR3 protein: CASKVYRGWVKNTEAFF. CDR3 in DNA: TGTGCCAGCAAAGTCTACAGGGGGTGGGTGAAGAACACTGAAGCTTTCTTT.

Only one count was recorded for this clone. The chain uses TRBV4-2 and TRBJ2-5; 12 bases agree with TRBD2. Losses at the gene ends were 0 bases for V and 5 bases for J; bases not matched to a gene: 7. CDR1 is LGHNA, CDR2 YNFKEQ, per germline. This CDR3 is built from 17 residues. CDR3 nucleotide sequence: TGTGCCAGCAGCCAAGAGGCTAGCGGGGGGGCCGAGGAGACCCAGTACTTC. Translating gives CASSQEASGGAEETQYF.

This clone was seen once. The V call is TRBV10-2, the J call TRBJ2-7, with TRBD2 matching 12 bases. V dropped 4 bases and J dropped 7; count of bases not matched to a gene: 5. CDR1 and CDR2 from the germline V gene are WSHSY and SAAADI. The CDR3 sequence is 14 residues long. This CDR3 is CASSGLAGGGEQYF. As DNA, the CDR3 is TGCGCCAGCAGTGGGCTAGCGGGGGGGGGAGAGCAGTACTTC.

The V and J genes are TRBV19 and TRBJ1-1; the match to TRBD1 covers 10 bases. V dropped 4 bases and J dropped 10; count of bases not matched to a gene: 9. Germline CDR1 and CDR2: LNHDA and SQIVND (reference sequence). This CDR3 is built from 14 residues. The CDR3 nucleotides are TGTGCCAGTAGTAGTGGGACAGGGGCCGGGGTAGCTTTCTTT. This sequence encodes CASSSGTGAGVAFF.

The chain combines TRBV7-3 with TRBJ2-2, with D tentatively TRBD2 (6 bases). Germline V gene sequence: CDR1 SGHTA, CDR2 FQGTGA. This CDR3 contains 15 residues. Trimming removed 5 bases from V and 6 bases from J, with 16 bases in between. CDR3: CASSRDSSGPGELFF. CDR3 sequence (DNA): TGTGCCAGCAGCAGGGACTCAAGCGGCCCCGGGGAGCTGTTTTTT. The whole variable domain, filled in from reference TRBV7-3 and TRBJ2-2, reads GAGVSQTPSNKVTEKGKYVELRCDPISGHTALYWYRQSLGQGPEFLIYFQGTGAADDSGLPNDRFFAVRPEGSVSTLKIQRTERGDSAVYLCASSRDSSGPGELFFGEGSRLTVL.

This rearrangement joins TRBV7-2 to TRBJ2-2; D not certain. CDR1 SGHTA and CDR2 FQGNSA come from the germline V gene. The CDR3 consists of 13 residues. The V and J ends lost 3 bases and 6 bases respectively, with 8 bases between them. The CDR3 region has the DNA TGTGCCAGCAGCTTCGAACGGGCCGGGGAGCTGTTTTTT. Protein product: CASSFERAGELFF. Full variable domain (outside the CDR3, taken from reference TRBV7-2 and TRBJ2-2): GAGVSQSPSNKVTEKGKDVELRCDPISGHTALYWYRQSLGQGLEFLIYFQGNSAPDKSGLPSDRFSAERTGGSVSTLTIQRTQQEDSAVYLCASSFERAGELFFGEGSRLTVL.

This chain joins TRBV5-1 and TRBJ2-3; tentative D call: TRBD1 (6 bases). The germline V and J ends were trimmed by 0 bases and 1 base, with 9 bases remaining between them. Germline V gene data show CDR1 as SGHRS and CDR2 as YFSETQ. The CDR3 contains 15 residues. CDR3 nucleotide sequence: TGCGCCAGCAGCTTGGGCGGACAGCGCACAGATACGCAGTATTTT. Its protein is CASSLGGQRTDTQYF.

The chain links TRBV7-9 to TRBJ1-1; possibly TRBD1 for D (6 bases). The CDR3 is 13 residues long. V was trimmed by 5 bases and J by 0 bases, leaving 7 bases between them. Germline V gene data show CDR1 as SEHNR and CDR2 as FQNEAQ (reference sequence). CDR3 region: CASSRDMNTEAFF. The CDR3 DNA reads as TGTGCCAGCAGCCGGGACATGAACACTGAAGCTTTCTTT.

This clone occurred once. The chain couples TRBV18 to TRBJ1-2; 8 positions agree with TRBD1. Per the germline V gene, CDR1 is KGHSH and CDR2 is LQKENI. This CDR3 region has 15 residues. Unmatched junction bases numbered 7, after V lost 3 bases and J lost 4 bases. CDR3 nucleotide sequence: TGTGCCAGCTCACCGATACAGGGGGGAGGCTATGGCTACACCTTC. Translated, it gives CASSPIQGGGYGYTF.

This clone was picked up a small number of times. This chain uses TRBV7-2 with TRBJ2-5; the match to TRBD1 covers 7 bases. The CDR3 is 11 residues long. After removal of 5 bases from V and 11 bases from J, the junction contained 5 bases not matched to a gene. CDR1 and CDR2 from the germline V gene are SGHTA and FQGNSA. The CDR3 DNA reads TGTGCCAGCAGCCTTCGGGACAGTCAGTACTTC. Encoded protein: CASSLRDSQYF.

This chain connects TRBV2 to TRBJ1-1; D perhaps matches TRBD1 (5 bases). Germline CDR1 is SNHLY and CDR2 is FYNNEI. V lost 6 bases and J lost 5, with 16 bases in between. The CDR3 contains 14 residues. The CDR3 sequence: CASSPRRGVTEAFF. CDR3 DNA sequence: TGTGCCAGCAGCCCGCGGCGGGGGGTAACTGAAGCTTTCTTT. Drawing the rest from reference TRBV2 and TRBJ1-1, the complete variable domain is EPEVTQTPSHQVTQMGQEVILRCVPISNHLYFYWYRQILGQKVEFLVSFYNNEISEKSEIFDDQFSVERPDGSNFTLKIRSTKLEDSAMYFCASSPRRGVTEAFFGQGTRLTVV.

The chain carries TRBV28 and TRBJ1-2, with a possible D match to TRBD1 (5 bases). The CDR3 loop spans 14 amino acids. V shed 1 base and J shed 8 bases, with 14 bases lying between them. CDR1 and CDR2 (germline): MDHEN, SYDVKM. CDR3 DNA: TGTGCCAGCAGTTTATTGATCGGGGGGGAAGGCTACACCTTC. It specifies CASSLLIGGEGYTF.